These T cell receptor beta chains were read from a single sample in a study of T cells after yellow fever vaccination. TCRdb fed the 5' RACE reads into MiXCR, producing one record per CDR3 protein. The sample lists under 550,000 distinct CDR3 sequences; less than 25% were seen once. The specimen was PBMCs, collected 21 days after the first yellow fever vaccination. The receptors were gathered from a man between 18 and 29 years old who received the YFV17D yellow fever vaccine. The CDR3 runs from the conserved cysteine through the conserved F or W. A D gene is named only where the DNA matches it firmly. Expanded clones are given a class, and other clones once, few, many or no size at all.

D gene: TRBD2
clone size: NA
V gene: TRBV14
J gene: TRBJ2-5
CDR3 DNA: TGTGCCAGCAGCCACTTCGCACTAGCGGGGGCTCAAGAGACCCAGTACTTC
CDR3 protein: CASSHFALAGAQETQYF

D gene: NA
clone size: few
V gene: TRBV27
J gene: TRBJ1-4
CDR3 DNA: TGTGCCAGCAGTTCTGAAAAACTGTTTTTT
CDR3 protein: CASSSEKLFF

D gene: NA
clone size: NA
V gene: TRBV4-1
J gene: TRBJ2-5
CDR3 DNA: TGCGCCAGCAGCCAAGCAGGGGAGGGCGAGACCCAGTACTTC
CDR3 protein: CASSQAGEGETQYF

D gene: NA
clone size: NA
V gene: TRBV12-5
J gene: TRBJ1-1
CDR3 DNA: TGTGCTAGTGGCAGGAGAACTGAAGCTTTCTTT
CDR3 protein: CASGRRTEAFF

D gene: TRBD2
clone size: few
V gene: TRBV4-1
J gene: TRBJ2-5
CDR3 DNA: TGCGCCAGCAGCCACATCGGGGGGGAAGAGACCCAGTACTTC
CDR3 protein: CASSHIGGEETQYF

D gene: NA
clone size: NA
V gene: TRBV5-1
J gene: TRBJ1-4
CDR3 DNA: TGCGCCAGCAGCTTATGGCAGGGGGAAAAACTGTTTTTT
CDR3 protein: CASSLWQGEKLFF

D gene: NA
clone size: NA
V gene: TRBV4-1
J gene: TRBJ2-5
CDR3 DNA: TGCGCCAGCAGCCAAGTTGGCGGGCCAGCTCAAGAGACCCAGTACTTC
CDR3 protein: CASSQVGGPAQETQYF

D gene: NA
clone size: few
V gene: TRBV20-1
J gene: TRBJ2-7
CDR3 DNA: TGCAGTGCTTACGACAGGTCCCAACTCTCCTACGAGCAGTACTTC
CDR3 protein: CSAYDRSQLSYEQYF

D gene: NA
clone size: few
V gene: TRBV20-1
J gene: TRBJ1-3
CDR3 DNA: TGCAGTGCCGTCCTCTCTGGAAACACCATATATTTT
CDR3 protein: CSAVLSGNTIYF

D gene: TRBD2
clone size: few
V gene: TRBV11-2
J gene: TRBJ2-7
CDR3 DNA: TGTGCCAGCAGCTTAGAAGCGTTCGGGGGGGAGTACGAGCAGTACTTC
CDR3 protein: CASSLEAFGGEYEQYF

D gene: NA
clone size: NA
V gene: TRBV5-1
J gene: TRBJ2-3
CDR3 DNA: TGCGCCAGCAGCTTGGATTGGCTTCGTGGGGGACCAACAGATACGCAGTATTTT
CDR3 protein: CASSLDWLRGGPTDTQYF

D gene: TRBD2
clone size: NA
V gene: TRBV20-1
J gene: TRBJ2-3
CDR3 DNA: TGCAGTGCTAGAGATAAGGGTCGGGGGGGAAGTAGCACAGATACGCAGTATTTT
CDR3 protein: CSARDKGRGGSSTDTQYF